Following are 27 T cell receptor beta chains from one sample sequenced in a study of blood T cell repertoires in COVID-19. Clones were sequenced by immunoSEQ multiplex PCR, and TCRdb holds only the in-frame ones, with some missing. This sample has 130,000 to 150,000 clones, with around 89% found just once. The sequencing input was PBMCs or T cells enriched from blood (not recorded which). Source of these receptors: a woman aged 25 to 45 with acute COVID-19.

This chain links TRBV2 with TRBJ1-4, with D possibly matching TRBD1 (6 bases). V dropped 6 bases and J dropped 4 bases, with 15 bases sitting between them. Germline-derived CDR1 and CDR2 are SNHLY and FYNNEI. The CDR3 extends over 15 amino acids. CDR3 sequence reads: CASSAGTNINEKLFF. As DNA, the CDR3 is TGTGCCAGCAGCGCCGGGACAAACATTAATGAAAAACTGTTTTTT.

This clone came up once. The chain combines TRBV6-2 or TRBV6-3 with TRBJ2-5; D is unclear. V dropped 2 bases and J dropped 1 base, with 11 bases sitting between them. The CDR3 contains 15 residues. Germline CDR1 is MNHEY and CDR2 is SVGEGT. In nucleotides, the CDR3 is TGTGCCAGCAGTTACGTGGGTACAGTCCAAGAGACCCAGTACTTC. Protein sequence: CASSYVGTVQETQYF.

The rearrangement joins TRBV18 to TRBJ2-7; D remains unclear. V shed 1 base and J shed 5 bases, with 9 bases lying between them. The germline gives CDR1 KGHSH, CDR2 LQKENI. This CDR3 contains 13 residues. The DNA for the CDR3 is TGTGCCAGCTCACCACGAGGAGACGACGAGCAGTACTTC. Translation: CASSPRGDDEQYF.

CDR3 in amino acids: CASSFRDRVQQYF. CDR3 coding DNA: TGTGCCAGCAGTTTCCGGGACAGGGTCCAGCAGTACTTC. V is TRBV28 and J is TRBJ2-7, with TRBD1 identical over 9 bases. The V gene's germline CDR1 is MDHEN and CDR2 SYDVKM. The CDR3 is 13 amino acids. The V segment lost 3 bases and the J segment 8 bases; nucleotides outside the gene matches: 5.

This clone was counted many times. This CDR3 reads CASSFQKLRVVDQPQHF. DNA of the CDR3: TGTGCCAGCAGCTTCCAAAAACTCAGGGTTGTCGATCAGCCCCAGCATTTT. V usage is TRBV11-2 and J usage is TRBJ1-5; perhaps TRBD1 as D (5 bases). Germline V CDR1 and CDR2: SGHAT, FQNNGV. V lost 3 bases to trimming and J lost 5 bases, with 20 bases between them. The CDR3 covers 17 residues.

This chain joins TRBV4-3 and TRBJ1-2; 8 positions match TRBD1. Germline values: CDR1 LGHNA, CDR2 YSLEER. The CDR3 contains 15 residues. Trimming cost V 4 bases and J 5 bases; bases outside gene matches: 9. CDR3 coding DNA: TGCGCCAGCAGCCCTGATAGGACAGGGAGATATGGCTACACCTTC. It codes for CASSPDRTGRYGYTF.

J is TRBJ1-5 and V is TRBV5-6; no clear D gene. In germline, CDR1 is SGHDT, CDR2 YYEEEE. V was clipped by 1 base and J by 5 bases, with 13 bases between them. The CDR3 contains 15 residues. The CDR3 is CASSLRGSGYQPQHF. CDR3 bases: TGTGCCAGCAGCTTGAGAGGGTCGGGGTATCAGCCCCAGCATTTT.

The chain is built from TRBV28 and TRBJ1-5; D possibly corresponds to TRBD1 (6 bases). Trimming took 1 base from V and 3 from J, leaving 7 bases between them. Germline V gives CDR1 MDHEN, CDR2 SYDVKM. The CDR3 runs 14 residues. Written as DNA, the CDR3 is TGTGCCAGCAGTTTATACAGGGACAATCAGCCCCAGCATTTT. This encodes CASSLYRDNQPQHF.

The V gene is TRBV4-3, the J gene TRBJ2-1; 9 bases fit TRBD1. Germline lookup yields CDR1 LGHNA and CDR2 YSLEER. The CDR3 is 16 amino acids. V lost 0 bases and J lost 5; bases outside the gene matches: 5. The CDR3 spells CASSQDFGQGNNEQFF. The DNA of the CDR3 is TGCGCCAGCAGCCAAGATTTTGGACAGGGGAACAATGAGCAGTTCTTC.

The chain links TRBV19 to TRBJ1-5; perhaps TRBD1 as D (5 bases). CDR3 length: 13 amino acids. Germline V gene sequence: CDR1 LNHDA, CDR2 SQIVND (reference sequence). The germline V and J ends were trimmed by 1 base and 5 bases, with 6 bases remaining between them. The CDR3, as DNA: TGTGCCAGTAGTATAGGGGGGGATCAGCCCCAGCATTTT. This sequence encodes CASSIGGDQPQHF.

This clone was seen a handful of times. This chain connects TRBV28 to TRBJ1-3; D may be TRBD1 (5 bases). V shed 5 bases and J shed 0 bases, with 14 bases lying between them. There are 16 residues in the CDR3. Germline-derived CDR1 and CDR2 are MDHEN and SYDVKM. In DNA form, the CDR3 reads TGTGCCAGCAGTCCCCAACAGGTTCTCTCTGGAAACACCATATATTTT. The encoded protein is CASSPQQVLSGNTIYF.

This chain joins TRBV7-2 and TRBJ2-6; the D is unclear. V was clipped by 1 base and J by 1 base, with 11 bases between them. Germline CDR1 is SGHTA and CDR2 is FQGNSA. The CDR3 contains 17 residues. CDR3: CASSLGVFGSGANVLTF. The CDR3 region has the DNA TGTGCCAGCAGCTTAGGGGTCTTCGGGTCTGGGGCCAACGTCCTGACTTTC.

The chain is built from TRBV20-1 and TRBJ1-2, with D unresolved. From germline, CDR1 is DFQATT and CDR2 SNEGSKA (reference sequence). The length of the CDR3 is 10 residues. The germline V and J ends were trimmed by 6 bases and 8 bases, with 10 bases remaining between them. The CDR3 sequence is CSAYTRGYTF. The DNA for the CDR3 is TGCAGTGCCTACACCAGGGGCTACACCTTC.

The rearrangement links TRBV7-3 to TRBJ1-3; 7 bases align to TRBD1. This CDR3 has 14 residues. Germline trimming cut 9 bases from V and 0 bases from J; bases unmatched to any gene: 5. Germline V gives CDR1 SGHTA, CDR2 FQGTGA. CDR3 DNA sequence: TGTGCCAGTGGACAGGTCGGCTCTGGAAACACCATATATTTT. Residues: CASGQVGSGNTIYF. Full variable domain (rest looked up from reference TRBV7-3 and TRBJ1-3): GAGVSQTPSNKVTEKGKYVELRCDPISGHTALYWYRQSLGQGPEFLIYFQGTGAADDSGLPNDRFFAVRPEGSVSTLKIQRTERGDSAVYLCASGQVGSGNTIYFGEGSWLTVV.

The CDR3 region is CASSSHPLQGTNEKLFF. As DNA, the CDR3 is TGTGCCAGCTCATCGCACCCCCTACAGGGAACTAATGAAAAACTGTTTTTT. The chain is built from TRBV18 and TRBJ1-4; a weak D match, TRBD1 (6 bases). Germline CDR1 reads KGHSH; CDR2 reads LQKENI. V lost 5 bases, J lost 1 base, and 17 bases lay in between. The CDR3 sequence is 17 residues long.

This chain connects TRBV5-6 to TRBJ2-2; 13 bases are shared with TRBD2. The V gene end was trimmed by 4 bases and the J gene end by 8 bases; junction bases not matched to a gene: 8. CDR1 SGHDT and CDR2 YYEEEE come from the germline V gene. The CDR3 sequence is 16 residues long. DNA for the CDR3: TGTGCCAGCAGCGCAGGACTAGCGGGAGCGGCAGGGGAGCTGTTTTTT. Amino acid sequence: CASSAGLAGAAGELFF.

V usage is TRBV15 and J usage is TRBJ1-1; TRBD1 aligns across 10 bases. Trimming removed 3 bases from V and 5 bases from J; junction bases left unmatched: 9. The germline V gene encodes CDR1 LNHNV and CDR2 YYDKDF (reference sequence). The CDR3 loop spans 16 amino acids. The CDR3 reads CATSRLTGGTWTEAFF. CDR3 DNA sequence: TGTGCCACCAGCAGGCTGACAGGGGGCACATGGACTGAAGCTTTCTTT.

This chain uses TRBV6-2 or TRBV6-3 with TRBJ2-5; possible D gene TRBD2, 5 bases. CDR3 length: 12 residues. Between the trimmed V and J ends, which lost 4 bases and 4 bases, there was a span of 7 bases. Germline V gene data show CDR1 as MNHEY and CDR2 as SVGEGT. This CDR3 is CASSWERETQYF. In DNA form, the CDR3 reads TGTGCCAGCAGTTGGGAGAGAGAGACCCAGTACTTC.

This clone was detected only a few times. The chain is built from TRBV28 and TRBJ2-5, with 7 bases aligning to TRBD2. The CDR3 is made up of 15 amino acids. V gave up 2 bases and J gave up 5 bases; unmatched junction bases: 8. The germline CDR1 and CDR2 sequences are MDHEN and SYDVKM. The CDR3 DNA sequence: TGTGCCAGCAGTTTACCTGGGAGGGCCGGGGAGACCCAGTACTTC. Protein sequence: CASSLPGRAGETQYF.

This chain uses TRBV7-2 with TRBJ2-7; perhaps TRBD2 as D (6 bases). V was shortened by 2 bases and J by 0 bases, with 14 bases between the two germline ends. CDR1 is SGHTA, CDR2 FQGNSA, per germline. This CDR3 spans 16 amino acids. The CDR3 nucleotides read TGTGCCAGCAGCTTAAGTCCGCCGGGACTCTCCTACGAGCAGTACTTC. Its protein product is CASSLSPPGLSYEQYF.

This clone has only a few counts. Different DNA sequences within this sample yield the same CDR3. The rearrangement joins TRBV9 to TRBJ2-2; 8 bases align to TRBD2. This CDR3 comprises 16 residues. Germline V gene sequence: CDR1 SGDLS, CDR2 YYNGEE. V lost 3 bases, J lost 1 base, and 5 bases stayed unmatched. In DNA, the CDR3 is TGTGCCAGCAGCGCTCCGGGGGGGGTGAACACCGGGGAGCTGTTTTTT. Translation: CASSAPGGVNTGELFF.

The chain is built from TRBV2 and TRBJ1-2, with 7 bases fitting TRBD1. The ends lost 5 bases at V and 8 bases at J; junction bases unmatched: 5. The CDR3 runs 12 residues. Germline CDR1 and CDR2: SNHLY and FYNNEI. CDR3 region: CASSFTGDGYTF. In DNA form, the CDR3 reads TGTGCCAGCAGTTTCACAGGGGACGGCTACACCTTC. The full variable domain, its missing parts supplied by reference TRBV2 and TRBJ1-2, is EPEVTQTPSHQVTQMGQEVILRCVPISNHLYFYWYRQILGQKVEFLVSFYNNEISEKSEIFDDQFSVERPDGSNFTLKIRSTKLEDSAMYFCASSFTGDGYTFGSGTRLTVV.

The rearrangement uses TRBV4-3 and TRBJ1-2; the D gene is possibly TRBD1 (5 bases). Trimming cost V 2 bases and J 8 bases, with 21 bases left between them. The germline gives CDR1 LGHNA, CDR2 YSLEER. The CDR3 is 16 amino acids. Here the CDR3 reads CASSQSGTEGLGGYTF. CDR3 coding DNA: TGCGCCAGCAGCCAATCGGGGACGGAGGGATTGGGAGGCTACACCTTC.

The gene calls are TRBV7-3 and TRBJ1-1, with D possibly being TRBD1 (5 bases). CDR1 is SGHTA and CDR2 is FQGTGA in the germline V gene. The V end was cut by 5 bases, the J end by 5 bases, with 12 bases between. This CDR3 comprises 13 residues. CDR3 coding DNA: TGTGCCAGCAGCAGGGGAGGTGATACTGAAGCTTTCTTT. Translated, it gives CASSRGGDTEAFF.

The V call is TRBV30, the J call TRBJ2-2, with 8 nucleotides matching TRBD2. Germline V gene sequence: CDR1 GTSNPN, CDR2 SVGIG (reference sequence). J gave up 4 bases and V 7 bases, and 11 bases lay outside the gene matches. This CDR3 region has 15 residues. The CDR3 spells CASHPGLDRTGELFF. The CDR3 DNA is TGTGCCTCCCACCCGGGACTAGATCGCACCGGGGAGCTGTTTTTT.

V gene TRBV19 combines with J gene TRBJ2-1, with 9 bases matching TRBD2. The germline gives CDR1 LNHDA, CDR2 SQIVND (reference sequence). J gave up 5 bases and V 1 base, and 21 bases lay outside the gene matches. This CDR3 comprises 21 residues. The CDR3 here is CASSIAPTWTSVGGSDNEQFF. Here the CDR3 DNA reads TGTGCCAGTAGTATAGCCCCAACCTGGACTAGCGTGGGGGGGAGTGACAATGAGCAGTTCTTC.

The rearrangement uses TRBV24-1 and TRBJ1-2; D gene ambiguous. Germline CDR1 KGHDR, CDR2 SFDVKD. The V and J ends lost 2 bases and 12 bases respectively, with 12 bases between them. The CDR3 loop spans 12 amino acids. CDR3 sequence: CATSDCGSEDTF. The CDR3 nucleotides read TGTGCCACCAGTGATTGTGGTTCAGAGGACACCTTC.